These T cell receptor beta chains were read from a single sample in a study of T-cell reconstitution after alpha-beta-depleted transplantation in children. TCRdb reanalysed the PCR reads using MiXCR and keeps one entry per CDR3 protein. Here the sample spans fewer than 550,000 distinct CDR3 sequences, 9.5% to 12% being singletons. Sequences were derived from PBMCs, mostly from graft donor cells, sampled 180 days after TCRalphabeta/CD19-depleted stem cell transplant. Source of these receptors: a female patient aged 2-9 years who had a stem cell transplant for aplastic anemia, so the T cells may come from the graft donor. Each CDR3 is given with its conserved first and last residue. Each record gives: V gene, D gene, J gene, clone size, CDR3 protein, CDR3 DNA. D genes are given only for firm matches. Only some rows state a clone size, as once, few, many or a class for expanded clones.

TRBV5-5	-	TRBJ2-1	-	CASSLYRGDNEQFF	TGTGCCAGCAGCTTGTACCGGGGCGACAATGAGCAGTTCTTC
TRBV7-2	-	TRBJ1-6	-	CASSLVGGAAYSPLHF	TGTGCCAGCAGCTTAGTAGGGGGGGCTGCCTATTCACCCCTCCACTTT
TRBV12-3/TRBV12-4	-	TRBJ1-5	-	CASAIGGQPQHF	TGTGCCAGCGCTATCGGGGGTCAGCCCCAGCATTTT
TRBV4-1	-	TRBJ1-5	many	CASSPKGVGGSQPQHF	TGCGCCAGCAGCCCAAAAGGAGTCGGGGGAAGTCAGCCCCAGCATTTT
TRBV24-1	TRBD1	TRBJ2-5	-	CATMDRGYQETQYF	TGTGCCACCATGGACAGGGGGTACCAAGAGACCCAGTACTTC
TRBV5-1	-	TRBJ2-2	few	CASSLVTAGELFF	TGCGCCAGCAGCTTGGTGACAGCCGGGGAGCTGTTTTTT
TRBV7-2	TRBD2	TRBJ2-1	many	CASSLGRLAGANEQFF	TGTGCCAGCAGCTTAGGACGACTAGCGGGAGCCAATGAGCAGTTCTTC
TRBV15	TRBD2	TRBJ2-1	-	CATTRLADYNEQFF	TGTGCCACCACCAGACTAGCGGACTACAATGAGCAGTTCTTC
TRBV10-3	-	TRBJ2-1	-	CAISVLRNEQFF	TGTGCCATCAGTGTACTACGCAATGAGCAGTTCTTC
TRBV5-1	-	TRBJ2-1	many	CASSSTQVGNEQFF	TGCGCCAGCAGCTCAACCCAGGTGGGCAATGAGCAGTTCTTC
TRBV4-2	-	TRBJ2-3	-	CASSRTGPQSTDTQYF	TGTGCCAGCAGCCGAACCGGGCCCCAGAGCACAGATACGCAGTATTTC
TRBV6-5	-	TRBJ1-6	-	CASSYSKPSPLHF	TGTGCCAGCAGTTACTCGAAGCCTTCACCCCTCCACTTT
TRBV20-1	-	TRBJ2-7	few	CSAIPGAYEQYF	TGCAGTGCTATCCCAGGGGCCTACGAGCAGTACTTC
TRBV14	TRBD1	TRBJ2-1	many	CASSHQTGANLYNEQFF	TGTGCCAGCAGCCATCAGACAGGGGCCAACCTATACAATGAGCAGTTCTTC
TRBV12-3/TRBV12-4	TRBD2	TRBJ2-1	-	CASSLRLAGDQFF	TGTGCCAGCAGTTTAAGACTAGCGGGAGATCAGTTCTTC
TRBV12-3/TRBV12-4	-	TRBJ1-2	few	CASRAGQSNYGYTF	TGTGCCAGCAGAGCTGGACAGAGCAACTATGGCTACACCTTC
TRBV6-1	TRBD2	TRBJ2-3	few	CAKSPGGPGTQYF	TGTGCCAAGAGTCCGGGAGGCCCTGGTACGCAGTATTTT
TRBV20-1	TRBD1	TRBJ2-3	-	CSASGDRRSTDTQYF	TGCAGTGCTAGTGGGGACAGGCGTTCCACAGATACGCAGTATTTT
TRBV4-2	-	TRBJ1-6	once	CASSQGLSGILNSPLHF	TGTGCCAGCAGCCAAGGGCTCTCAGGGATTCTTAATTCACCCCTCCACTTT
TRBV5-6	-	TRBJ2-1	-	CASSCLRCNEQFF	TGTGCCAGCAGCTGCTTGAGGTGCAATGAGCAGTTCTTC
TRBV7-9	TRBD2	TRBJ2-3	-	CVSSSLTSGRAGDTQYF	TGTGTCAGCAGCTCCCTGACTAGCGGGAGGGCCGGAGATACGCAGTATTTT
TRBV12-3/TRBV12-4	-	TRBJ1-2	-	CASTPRGDHYGYTF	TGTGCCAGCACCCCCAGAGGGGATCACTATGGCTACACCTTC
TRBV15	-	TRBJ2-1	few	CATSYRGQIYNEQFF	TGTGCCACCAGCTACCGAGGACAGATCTACAATGAGCAGTTCTTC
TRBV5-5	TRBD1	TRBJ2-3	few	CASSLGQGVPPFTDTQYF	TGTGCCAGCAGCTTGGGACAGGGGGTCCCCCCCTTCACAGATACGCAGTATTTT
TRBV12-3/TRBV12-4	-	TRBJ1-1	many	CASSFYRNTEAFF	TGTGCCAGCAGTTTTTACCGGAACACTGAAGCTTTCTTT